This T cell receptor (beta chain) was obtained from a study of a mutant IDH1 vaccine in newly diagnosed glioma. Study information: The patients received vaccinations eight times, in weeks 1, 3, 5, 7, 11, 15, 19 and 23.

About this clone: What it binds is unknown.

Time point reported: week 5, during vaccination. One vaccine dose held 300 ug of mutant IDH1 20-mer peptide and came with topical imiquimod. The data were produced by immunoSEQ multiplex PCR, yet TCRdb's version contains in-frame clones alone and is incomplete. Of 25,000 to 30,000 clones detected, 87% appear once; the ten largest clones hold over 2.5%. Trimming took 6 bases from V and 4 from J, leaving 12 bases between them. The germline gives CDR1 LGHNA, CDR2 YSLEER. This CDR3 contains 13 residues. Findings and limits, study-wide: Researchers report vaccine-induced immune responses in about 93% of patients.

The rearrangement uses TRBV4-3 and TRBJ1-2; D remains unclear. The receptor comes from a woman aged 40 to 50 with glioma. Some clones in this sample may be carry-over from other donors' samples. Specimen: peripheral blood mononuclear cells (PBMCs), collected from a glioma patient whose treatment included an IDH1 peptide vaccine. The CDR3 region is CASSGERSYGYTF. The CDR3 region has the DNA TGCGCCAGCAGTGGGGAGAGGAGCTATGGCTACACCTTC.